This TCR beta chain appears in the sequencing data of a study of response to subunit inactivated influenza vaccine. General observations from the study: New T cells are recruited in small numbers by each seasonal influenza vaccination, according to the authors' suggestion.

Comments on this clonotype: Antigen specificity is unknown.

TCRdb reprocessed the RT-PCR reads with MiXCR, giving one entry per CDR3 protein. The repertoire has about 520,000 distinct CDR3 sequences, 25% of them found once; the top ten carry less than 2.5%. Trimming took 6 bases from V and 1 from J; bases not matched to a gene: 6. The CDR3 contains 15 residues. From germline, CDR1 is MNHNS and CDR2 SASEGT. Sequenced material: CD4+ T cells sorted from PBMCs, taken roughly 5 days after vaccination. The clonotype comes from a man aged 50-59 years who received an inactivated influenza vaccine. The genes are TRBV6-1 and TRBJ2-3; 8 bases are shared with TRBD1. The CDR3 loop is CASRSGTGGTDTQYF. The CDR3 nucleotides are TGTGCCAGCAGATCCGGGACAGGAGGCACAGATACGCAGTATTTT.